The 30 T cell receptor beta chains below were found in one sample sequenced in a study of cytomegalovirus exposure and HLA in healthy donors (dated by TCRdb to between 2016 and 2019). Library preparation used the immunoSEQ multiplex PCR assay. A mixture of 60 forward primers for TCR Vbeta segments and 13 reverse primers for TCR Jbeta segments was used in the multiplex PCR. TCRdb carries this immuneACCESS record with in-frame sequences only. Its versions omit some clonotypes, under half of them owing to an unresolved V gene in the studies checked, with the rest unexplained. The data table for this sample lists roughly 65,000 clones. Jointly, the top ten make up more than 15% of the sample. Specimen: PBMCs. The receptor source for this set is a boy under 18 in good health and CMV-seronegative.

The chain couples TRBV19 to TRBJ1-5; D gene uncertain. CDR3 length equals 14 residues. CDR1 and CDR2 from the germline V gene are LNHDA and SQIVND (reference sequence). Trimming cost V 1 base and J 9 bases, with 13 bases left between them. DNA of the CDR3: TGTGCCAGTAGTATAGTCCACGGAGAGGGGCCCCAGCATTTT. This translates into CASSIVHGEGPQHF.

The V gene is TRBV13, the J gene TRBJ2-5; D uncertain. CDR1 and CDR2 from the germline V gene are PRHDT and FYEKMQ (reference sequence). Trimming removed 0 bases from V and 3 bases from J, with 5 bases in between. CDR3 length: 13 amino acids. Here the CDR3 reads CASSLGREETQYF. CDR3 sequence (DNA): TGTGCCAGCAGCTTAGGCCGGGAAGAGACCCAGTACTTC.

The CDR3: CASSYGTGFGLAEAFF. Written as DNA, the CDR3 is TGTGCCAGCAGTTACGGGACAGGGTTTGGGTTGGCTGAAGCTTTCTTT. The rearrangement uses TRBV6-5 and TRBJ1-1, with 9 bases fitting TRBD1. The CDR3 has 16 amino acids. V lost 2 bases to trimming and J lost 6 bases; unmatched junction nucleotides: 10. Germline CDR1 MNHEY, CDR2 SVGAGI.

The V gene is TRBV19, the J gene TRBJ1-4; TRBD1 might be the D (6 bases). Trimming cost V 3 bases and J 6 bases, with 17 bases left between them. Germline V gene sequence: CDR1 LNHDA, CDR2 SQIVND (reference sequence). The CDR3 is 16 residues long. CDR3 protein: CASSMRGGQPYEKLFF. CDR3 DNA: TGTGCCAGTAGTATGAGGGGTGGACAGCCGTATGAAAAACTGTTTTTT.

The chain joins TRBV5-4 to TRBJ2-7; 9 bases map to TRBD2. Germline V CDR1 and CDR2: SGHNT, YYREEE (reference sequence). This CDR3 is 13 amino acids long. V gave up 4 bases and J gave up 6 bases; unmatched junction bases: 5. CDR3 residues: CASSPPGLAEQYF. CDR3 DNA: TGTGCCAGCAGCCCGCCGGGACTAGCCGAGCAGTACTTC.

The V gene is TRBV30, the J gene TRBJ2-5; D unclear. CDR3 length: 15 residues. With 4 bases removed from V and 1 base from J, the gap between germline ends came to 16 bases. The V gene's germline CDR1 is GTSNPN and CDR2 SVGIG (reference sequence). The CDR3 DNA is TGTGCCTGGACCTTAGCTACAACTCTCCAAGAGACCCAGTACTTC. Translated: CAWTLATTLQETQYF.

The chain combines TRBV5-1 with TRBJ1-3; weak D call: TRBD1 (6 bases). This CDR3 region has 14 residues. Per germline, CDR1 SGHRS and CDR2 YFSETQ. Between the trimmed V and J ends, which lost 0 bases and 4 bases, there was a span of 8 bases. CDR3 in amino acids: CASSLEQGGNTIYF. In DNA, the CDR3 is TGCGCCAGCAGCTTGGAACAGGGAGGAAACACCATATATTTT.

This chain joins TRBV19 and TRBJ2-2; TRBD1 might be the D (6 bases). V was cut by 6 bases and J by 5 bases, with 13 bases left in between. Germline CDR1 LNHDA, CDR2 SQIVND (reference sequence). The CDR3 has 14 amino acids. The CDR3: CASSWTDMTGELFF. The CDR3 bases are TGTGCCAGTAGCTGGACAGATATGACCGGGGAGCTGTTTTTT. Together with reference TRBV19 and TRBJ2-2, the CDR3 gives the full variable domain: DGGITQSPKYLFRKEGQNVTLSCEQNLNHDAMYWYRQDPGQGLRLIYYSQIVNDFQKGDIAEGYSVSREKKESFPLTVTSAQKNPTAFYLCASSWTDMTGELFFGEGSRLTVL.

The chain combines TRBV4-1 with TRBJ1-6; TRBD1 might be the D (5 bases). The CDR3 length is 16 residues. Trimming shortened V by 3 bases and J by 5 bases, and 14 bases separated the two germline ends. Looked up from germline, CDR1 is MGHRA and CDR2 is YSYEKL. The CDR3 spells CASSHWVDNNNSPLHF. The CDR3 DNA is TGCGCCAGCAGCCATTGGGTGGACAACAATAATTCACCCCTCCACTTT.

The chain has TRBV29-1 and TRBJ2-5; D might be TRBD2 (5 bases). Germline loops: CDR1 SQVTM, CDR2 ANQGSEA. This CDR3 spans 13 amino acids. With 6 bases removed from V and 3 bases from J, the gap between germline ends came to 14 bases. The CDR3 protein is CSVRLQKKETQYF. The CDR3 DNA reads as TGCAGCGTCCGACTACAAAAAAAAGAGACCCAGTACTTC.

This chain links TRBV6-1 with TRBJ1-5; 12 bases are a match to TRBD1. Trimming at V came to 8 bases and at J to 2 bases, leaving 1 base not matched to a gene. From germline, CDR1 is MNHNS and CDR2 SASEGT. The length of the CDR3 is 14 residues. CDR3 sequence (DNA): TGTGCCAGCGGGACAGGGGGCGGCAATCAGCCCCAGCATTTT. It yields the protein CASGTGGGNQPQHF.

The chain couples TRBV2 to TRBJ2-5, with 8 bases aligning to TRBD2. Germline V lookup: CDR1 SNHLY, CDR2 FYNNEI. V was pared by 7 bases and J by 7 bases, with 8 bases of the junction left unmatched. This CDR3 is 13 amino acids long. The CDR3 here is CASKGAGEVTQYF. CDR3 coding DNA: TGTGCCAGCAAGGGAGCGGGAGAGGTGACCCAGTACTTC.

CDR3 region: CSARGADEQYF. DNA for the CDR3: TGCAGTGCTAGAGGCGCGGACGAGCAGTACTTC. V usage is TRBV20-1 and J usage is TRBJ2-7; D is unclear. The CDR3 contains 11 residues. V gave up 1 base and J gave up 5 bases, with 6 bases separating them. Germline V gene data show CDR1 as DFQATT and CDR2 as SNEGSKA (reference sequence).

The chain carries TRBV6-4 and TRBJ2-1, with a possible D match to TRBD2 (6 bases). The V end was cut by 0 bases, the J end by 0 bases, with 6 bases between. The germline gives CDR1 MRHNA, CDR2 SNTAGT. The CDR3 loop spans 15 amino acids. The CDR3 spells CASSDSSGSYNEQFF. The CDR3 DNA is TGTGCCAGCAGTGACTCTAGCGGCTCCTACAATGAGCAGTTCTTC.

V gene TRBV5-8 combines with J gene TRBJ1-4, with D perhaps matching TRBD1 (5 bases). The CDR3 contains 16 residues. Germline lookup yields CDR1 SGHTS and CDR2 YDEGEE. The V end lost 2 bases, the J end lost 8 bases, and 19 bases lay between the germline ends. The CDR3 here is CASSLSGDPSGEKLFF. CDR3 nucleotide sequence: TGTGCCAGCAGCTTATCGGGGGACCCCAGCGGGGAAAAACTGTTTTTT.

The chain has TRBV30 and TRBJ1-5; unclear D gene. Trimming stripped 3 bases from V and 7 bases from J, with 13 bases between. This CDR3 contains 13 residues. Germline V gives CDR1 GTSNPN, CDR2 SVGIG (reference sequence). The CDR3 nucleotides read TGTGCCTGGAGCGTTGGCCGGGAACAGCCCCAGCATTTT. It specifies CAWSVGREQPQHF.

The chain carries TRBV13 and TRBJ2-5, with 7 nucleotides matching TRBD2. With V trimmed by 2 bases and J by 9 bases, 15 bases remained unmatched. This CDR3 contains 16 residues. From germline, CDR1 is PRHDT and CDR2 FYEKMQ (reference sequence). The CDR3 is CASSLSVAGGPAAQYF. The CDR3 DNA follows: TGTGCCAGCAGCTTATCTGTAGCGGGCGGTCCTGCGGCCCAGTACTTC.

The chain joins TRBV11-2 to TRBJ2-7; D possibly corresponds to TRBD1 (6 bases). V was clipped by 2 bases and J by 4 bases, with 15 bases between them. Germline values: CDR1 SGHAT, CDR2 FQNNGV. The CDR3 spans 15 residues. This CDR3 reads CASSLQPGALYEQYF. Here the CDR3 DNA reads TGTGCCAGCAGCTTACAACCAGGGGCGCTGTACGAGCAGTACTTC.

The chain combines TRBV5-1 with TRBJ2-7; TRBD1 is a possible D gene (6 bases). The germline CDR1 and CDR2 sequences are SGHRS and YFSETQ. The CDR3 is made up of 16 amino acids. With 3 bases removed from V and 3 bases from J, the gap between germline ends came to 19 bases. The CDR3, as DNA: TGCGCCAGCAGCTCCTCCCGACAGGTAGGGAACTACGAGCAGTACTTC. Its protein is CASSSSRQVGNYEQYF.

This chain connects TRBV4-2 to TRBJ1-4; the D is unclear. Trimming left V 0 bases short and J 10 bases short, with 12 bases between. The CDR3 is 14 amino acids. The germline CDR1 and CDR2 sequences are LGHNA and YNFKEQ. For the CDR3, the DNA is TGTGCCAGCAGCCAAGATCGGGGAGCTCGAAAACTGTTTTTT. Amino acid sequence: CASSQDRGARKLFF.

CDR3 DNA sequence: TGTGCCAGCAGCCCGTCGTGGGCCTCAGATACGCAGTATTTT. This translates into CASSPSWASDTQYF. V is TRBV11-3 and J is TRBJ2-3; D gene uncertain. This CDR3 has 14 residues. Trimming left V 5 bases short and J 4 bases short, with 13 bases between. Germline CDR1 is SGHNT and CDR2 is YENEEA.

The V and J genes are TRBV6-1 and TRBJ2-1; the match to TRBD2 covers 8 bases. Trimming at V came to 7 bases and at J to 12 bases, leaving 11 bases not matched to a gene. Germline CDR1 is MNHNS and CDR2 is SASEGT. The length of the CDR3 is 13 residues. This chain's CDR3 is CASTESGSGLQFF. For the CDR3, the DNA is TGTGCCAGCACCGAGAGCGGGAGTGGTTTGCAGTTCTTC.

This chain connects TRBV30 to TRBJ1-1; TRBD1 matches 9 bases. This CDR3 spans 13 amino acids. The trim removed 2 bases at V and 5 bases at J, leaving 3 bases unmatched. Looked up from germline, CDR1 is GTSNPN and CDR2 is SVGIG (reference sequence). The CDR3 DNA is TGTGCCTGGAGTCTACAGGGGGCAACTGAAGCTTTCTTT. Residues: CAWSLQGATEAFF.

The chain recombines TRBV27 with TRBJ1-2; a possible D gene is TRBD1 (5 bases). The CDR3 consists of 18 residues. The ends were cut back, 5 bases at V and 5 bases at J, with 27 bases in the middle. Germline CDR1 MNHEY, CDR2 SMNVEV (reference sequence). This CDR3 reads CASSPTTGTGVLWYGYTF. CDR3 coding DNA: TGTGCCAGCAGTCCTACAACCGGGACGGGGGTACTATGGTATGGCTACACCTTC.

The rearrangement uses TRBV5-6 and TRBJ2-7; tentative D call: TRBD2 (6 bases). V lost 3 bases and J lost 0, with 16 bases in between. The CDR3 spans 16 residues. From germline, CDR1 is SGHDT and CDR2 YYEEEE. In nucleotides, the CDR3 is TGTGCCAGCAGCTCCCCTCCCCCCGGGAGCTCCTACGAGCAGTACTTC. Protein product: CASSSPPPGSSYEQYF.

The chain is built from TRBV15 and TRBJ1-4, with D hard to call. The V and J ends lost 5 bases and 4 bases respectively, with 8 bases between them. Germline values: CDR1 LNHNV, CDR2 YYDKDF (reference sequence). CDR3 length equals 13 residues. The CDR3 nucleotides are TGTGCCACCAGCGGAGGGAGTAATGAAAAACTGTTTTTT. This codes for CATSGGSNEKLFF.

V usage is TRBV5-1 and J usage is TRBJ1-6, with a tentative D call TRBD1 (6 bases). The germline V gene encodes CDR1 SGHRS and CDR2 YFSETQ. The V end was cut by 4 bases, the J end by 6 bases, with 14 bases between. The CDR3 is 15 amino acids. The CDR3 loop reads CASSREGVSNSPLHF. In nucleotides, the CDR3 is TGCGCCAGCAGCCGGGAGGGGGTAAGTAATTCACCCCTCCACTTT.

This chain connects TRBV6-5 to TRBJ1-5; D is perhaps TRBD1 (6 bases). Per germline, CDR1 MNHEY and CDR2 SVGAGI. This CDR3 contains 14 residues. Trimming stripped 2 bases from V and 7 bases from J, with 12 bases between. The CDR3 DNA reads as TGTGCCAGCAGTTACCATACAGGGTACCAGCCCCAGCATTTT. Protein sequence: CASSYHTGYQPQHF.

The J gene is TRBJ1-5, the V gene TRBV28; 11 positions match TRBD1. Trimming removed 5 bases from V and 4 bases from J; junction bases left unmatched: 10. Germline V gene lookup returns CDR1 MDHEN and CDR2 SYDVKM. The CDR3 loop spans 17 amino acids. This chain's CDR3 is CASSPHLGQGANQPQHF. The CDR3 DNA sequence: TGTGCCAGCAGTCCACATCTCGGACAGGGGGCTAATCAGCCCCAGCATTTT.

The chain joins TRBV12-5 to TRBJ2-7; D not resolved. V shed 8 bases and J shed 3 bases, with 17 bases lying between them. The germline V gene has CDR1 LGHNT and CDR2 FRNRAP. This CDR3 is 14 amino acids long. CDR3 sequence reads: CASTLRFQDYEQYF. The CDR3 nucleotides are TGTGCTAGTACCCTCCGGTTCCAAGACTACGAGCAGTACTTC.